The rows below give T cell receptor beta chains drawn from one sample of a study of blood T cell repertoires in COVID-19. Using immunoSEQ multiplex PCR, the repertoire was profiled, and TCRdb retains in-frame clones only, with some absent. The data show about 87,000 clones, with about 85% seen just once and about 2% held by the top ten. The sequencing input was peripheral blood. These receptors were taken from an older woman with acute or convalescent COVID-19. Each CDR3 is given with its conserved first and last residue. D genes are given only for firm matches. Where a row states a size, it is once, few, many or the class of an expanded clone; other rows omit it.

v_call	j_call	d_call	clone_size	cdr3_length	cdr3_nt	cdr3_aa
TRBV15	TRBJ1-4	.	.	15	TGTGCCACCAGCGGCAGGGGTTCAACTAATGAAAAACTGTTTTTT	CATSGRGSTNEKLFF
TRBV9	TRBJ2-1	TRBD2	many	15	TGTGCCAGCAGCTTTGGACTAGTTGAAGACAATGAGCAGTTCTTC	CASSFGLVEDNEQFF
TRBV7-9	TRBJ2-1	.	once	12	TGTGCCAGCAGCTTAGGCGTGGATGAGCAGTTCTTC	CASSLGVDEQFF
TRBV6-2/TRBV6-3	TRBJ2-1	.	.	14	TGTGCCAGCAGTTACCTCCCAGCGTACAATGAGCAGTTCTTC	CASSYLPAYNEQFF
TRBV7-2	TRBJ1-6	TRBD1	once	15	TGTGCCAGCAGCTTAAGACAGGGTCCGAATTCACCCCTCCACTTT	CASSLRQGPNSPLHF
TRBV3-1/TRBV3-2	TRBJ1-2	.	.	13	TGTGCCAGCAGCTACACAGGAAACTATGGCTACACCTTC	CASSYTGNYGYTF
TRBV4-1	TRBJ1-5	.	.	15	TGCGCCAGCAGCAAGACAGCGACTCGCAATCAGCCCCAGCATTTT	CASSKTATRNQPQHF
TRBV11-3	TRBJ2-7	TRBD1	few	16	TGTGCCAGCAGCCGATCGGACAGGGTGAAGTCCTACGAGCAGTACTTC	CASSRSDRVKSYEQYF
TRBV2	TRBJ2-2	TRBD1	.	15	TGTGCCAGCCGGCCCGACAGGGGGAACACCGGGGAGCTGTTTTTT	CASRPDRGNTGELFF
TRBV28	TRBJ1-1	.	once	15	TGTGCCAGCAGTTTGCATCGGGGACCCGAGACTAGGGCTTTCTTT	CASSLHRGPETRAFF
TRBV11-3	TRBJ1-2	.	.	13	TGTGCCAGCAGCTTCCCAGAGCGCTATGGCTACACCTTC	CASSFPERYGYTF
TRBV3-1/TRBV3-2	TRBJ2-3	.	.	11	TGTGCCAGCAGACAGGCAGATACGCAGTATTTT	CASRQADTQYF
TRBV28	TRBJ2-6	.	.	16	TGTGCCAGCAGTCCGACAGTTAGCTCTGGGGCCAACGTCCTGACTTTC	CASSPTVSSGANVLTF
TRBV29-1	TRBJ2-1	.	once	12	TGCAGCGTTGTTTCGGCGGGCAATGAGCAGTTCTTC	CSVVSAGNEQFF
TRBV7-3	TRBJ1-1	.	.	12	TGTGCCAGCAGCCTCTTGGGGGGGCGAGCTTTCTTT	CASSLLGGRAFF
TRBV29-1	TRBJ1-1	.	.	11	TGCAGCGAAACAGAAAACACTGAAGCTTTCTTT	CSETENTEAFF
TRBV3-1/TRBV3-2	TRBJ1-1	TRBD1	.	13	TGTGCCAGCAGGGACAGGGGGAACACTGAAGCTTTCTTT	CASRDRGNTEAFF
TRBV6-5	TRBJ1-1	TRBD1	.	13	TGTGCCAGCAGTACAACAGGGGGCACTGAAGCTTTCTTT	CASSTTGGTEAFF
TRBV27	TRBJ2-7	TRBD1	.	15	TGTGCCAGCAGCACTCCCGGGACAGGGGGCGACGAGCAGTACTTC	CASSTPGTGGDEQYF
TRBV7-9	TRBJ2-5	.	.	12	TGTGCCAGCATGGACAGACAAGAGACCCAGTACTTC	CASMDRQETQYF
TRBV7-8	TRBJ2-3	.	.	14	TGTGCCAGCAGCTTCGGGGTTCAGACAGATACGCAGTATTTT	CASSFGVQTDTQYF
TRBV28	TRBJ1-4	.	.	11	TGTGCCAGCAGGGACAGCGAAAAACTGTTTTTT	CASRDSEKLFF
TRBV5-8	TRBJ2-1	.	.	13	TGTGCCAGCAGCTTCGAGGGGGTTAATGAGCAGTTCTTC	CASSFEGVNEQFF
TRBV5-6	TRBJ1-3	TRBD1	.	15	TGTGCCAGCAGCCCGACAGGGTTCTCTGGAAACACCATATATTTT	CASSPTGFSGNTIYF
TRBV30	TRBJ1-6	.	.	16	TGTGCCTGGAGTGTGGGGCGAGGCTCCTATAATTCACCCCTCCACTTT	CAWSVGRGSYNSPLHF
TRBV7-2	TRBJ1-5	.	.	18	TGTGCCAGCAGCTTAGAGATTCGGGCGGGGATTAGCAATCAGCCCCAGCATTTT	CASSLEIRAGISNQPQHF
TRBV5-8	TRBJ1-5	.	.	13	TGTGCCAGCAGCTTGGCAGTCAATCAGCCCCAGCATTTT	CASSLAVNQPQHF
TRBV2	TRBJ2-3	TRBD1	.	13	TGTGCCAGCAGGGGACAGCTCCCAGATACGCAGTATTTT	CASRGQLPDTQYF
TRBV19	TRBJ1-2	.	.	16	TGTGCCAGTAGTAGGTCCCCGGGGGTGACTAACTATGGCTACACCTTC	CASSRSPGVTNYGYTF
TRBV7-3	TRBJ2-5	TRBD2	few	15	TGTGCCAGCAGCTTATGGGCTAGCGGACAAGAGACCCAGTACTTC	CASSLWASGQETQYF
TRBV24-1	TRBJ2-7	.	.	15	TGTGCCACCAGTGATCCCAGCGCTACGTCCTACGAGCAGTACTTC	CATSDPSATSYEQYF
TRBV13	TRBJ1-3	.	.	14	TGTGCCAGCAGCTCAACAGGGTCGGGAAACACCATATATTTT	CASSSTGSGNTIYF
TRBV12-5	TRBJ2-3	.	.	14	TGTGCTAGTGGTTTGGGCCTCGGGGACTATACGCAGTATTTT	CASGLGLGDYTQYF
TRBV19	TRBJ2-2	.	.	14	TGTGCCAGTAGCTACAGGTTAAACACCGGGGAGCTGTTTTTT	CASSYRLNTGELFF
TRBV30	TRBJ1-5	TRBD1	.	15	TGTGCCTGGGGCCCCCCGGACAGGACGAACCAGCCCCAGCATTTT	CAWGPPDRTNQPQHF
TRBV5-1	TRBJ1-1	.	.	14	TGCGCCAGCAGCTTCAAGGGAGGCGACACTGAAGCTTTCTTT	CASSFKGGDTEAFF
TRBV10-2	TRBJ1-3	.	.	14	TGCGCCAGCAGTGGCGCAGGGGCCGGAAACACCATATATTTT	CASSGAGAGNTIYF
TRBV24-1	TRBJ2-1	TRBD2	.	16	TGTGCCACCAGTGGTGCTAGCGGGGGGGGTTACAATGAGCAGTTCTTC	CATSGASGGGYNEQFF
TRBV2	TRBJ1-5	.	.	13	TGTGCCAGCGGTCGGGACAACAATCAGCCCCAGCATTTT	CASGRDNNQPQHF
TRBV7-8	TRBJ2-5	.	.	11	TGTGCCAGCAGCCCCGTCGGGACCCAGTACTTC	CASSPVGTQYF
TRBV5-5	TRBJ2-5	.	few	13	TGTGCCAGCAGCTTGCGAGTTCAAGAGACCCAGTACTTC	CASSLRVQETQYF
TRBV24-1	TRBJ1-5	.	few	14	TGTGCCACCAGTGCGGCAGGGCCAAATCAGCCCCAGCATTTT	CATSAAGPNQPQHF
TRBV5-1	TRBJ1-1	.	.	13	TGCGCCAGCAGCTTAGACAGTTACACTGAAGCTTTCTTT	CASSLDSYTEAFF
TRBV7-3	TRBJ1-1	.	.	13	TGTGCCAGCAGCTTAAACCCCACATCGGAAGCTTTCTTT	CASSLNPTSEAFF
TRBV27	TRBJ2-7	TRBD2	.	13	TGTGCCAGCAGTACGCGGGGGGGGTACGAGCAGTACTTC	CASSTRGGYEQYF
TRBV11-2	TRBJ1-1	TRBD1	.	15	TGTGCCAGCAGTTTAATCGGACAGGGAGGCGCTGAAGCTTTCTTT	CASSLIGQGGAEAFF
TRBV9	TRBJ1-5	.	.	15	TGTGCCAGCAGCGTAGGGCAGGGGCATGATCAGCCCCAGCATTTT	CASSVGQGHDQPQHF
TRBV2	TRBJ2-5	TRBD2	.	15	TGTGCCAGCAGCCCTTTAGCGGGGGGTGGAGAGACCCAGTACTTC	CASSPLAGGGETQYF
TRBV5-1	TRBJ2-2	TRBD1	few	15	TGCGCCAGCAGCCCGGGACAGGGGGCGACCGGGGAGCTGTTTTTT	CASSPGQGATGELFF